Below, 19 T cell receptor beta chains from the same sample are listed, as sequenced in a study of regulatory T cells in long-lasting Graves disease. Time point indicated: newly diagnosed GD, antithyroid drugs for less than 3 months. Making the TCR library involved RNA that had been extracted from PBMCs. Construction of the TCR beta libraries employed iRepertoire HTBI primers in conjunction with Arm-PCR of CDR3 regions. TCRdb reanalysed the multiplex PCR reads using MiXCR and keeps one entry per CDR3 protein. This sample has about 530,000 distinct CDR3 sequences; 16% occur once, and the top ten carry 20% to 30%. A further study also used this sample, focusing on T cells in Graves' hyperthyroidism and ophthalmopathy.

The sequencing here drew on peripheral blood mononuclear cells (PBMCs), taken at new diagnosis, from a patient treated with antithyroid drugs. These receptor sequences come from a woman aged 40-65 years with Graves disease.

The chain has TRBV6-2 or TRBV6-3 and TRBJ1-6, with D uncertain. Germline V lookup: CDR1 MNHEY, CDR2 SVGEGT. This CDR3 contains 13 residues. The ends were cut back, 7 bases at V and 8 bases at J, with 12 bases in the middle. CDR3 sequence: CASTSSWDSPLHF. In DNA form, the CDR3 reads TGTGCCAGCACTTCCTCATGGGATTCACCCCTCCACTTT.

The genes are TRBV10-3 and TRBJ1-2; D gene unclear. Trimming cost V 0 bases and J 6 bases, with 14 bases left between them. The germline V gene has CDR1 ENHRY and CDR2 SYGVKD. This CDR3 is built from 15 residues. In DNA form, the CDR3 reads TGTGCCATCAGTGAGTCTCGCCCCTGGTGGGATGGCTACACCTTC. Protein: CAISESRPWWDGYTF.

As concerns this clonotype: In this CDR3 the conserved last residue, phenylalanine or tryptophan, is missing, so a read error is likely. This chain joins TRBV15 and TRBJ1-1; 9 nucleotides agree with TRBD1. Trimming took 0 bases from V and 7 from J; bases not matched to a gene: 9. CDR1 and CDR2 (germline): LNHNV, YYDKDF (reference sequence). CDR3 size: 16 residues. The CDR3 is CATSREGQGARLEAFS. The DNA for the CDR3 is TGTGCCACCAGCAGAGAGGGACAGGGCGCCCGGCTTGAAGCTTTCTCT.

This clonotype was detected a few times. A read error may be the cause here, since a much bigger clone is one base away. J is TRBJ1-5 and V is TRBV20-1; no firm D call. Germline assignment: CDR1 DFQATT and CDR2 SNEGSKA (reference sequence). Trimming left V 6 bases short and J 0 bases short, with 9 bases between. The CDR3 length is 13 residues. The CDR3 region has the DNA TGCAGTGCCCACGGGGATAGCAATCAGCCCCAGCATTTT. Its protein product is CSAHGDSNQPQHF.

Points on this clonotype: A much larger clone differs from this one at a single base, so this may be a read error. The gene calls are TRBV6-1 and TRBJ2-1; D tentatively reads TRBD1 or TRBD2 (5 bases each). This CDR3 is built from 12 residues. Trimming took off 7 bases at V and 4 bases at J, with 8 bases between the two ends. The germline CDR1 and CDR2 sequences are MNHNS and SASEGT. CDR3 amino acids: CASTGRYNEQFF. As DNA, the CDR3 is TGTGCCAGCACGGGGCGATACAATGAGCAGTTCTTC.

This clonotype was recorded a few times. J is TRBJ2-1 and V is TRBV3-1; D unclear. This CDR3 comprises 13 residues. Deletions cut 1 base from V and 6 bases from J, with 7 bases between. CDR1 and CDR2 (germline): LGHDT, YNNKEL (reference sequence). This CDR3 reads CASSQGRINEQFF. In DNA form, the CDR3 reads TGTGCCAGCAGCCAAGGGAGAATCAATGAGCAGTTCTTC.

This clonotype was counted at least ten times. The chain uses TRBV11-2 and TRBJ2-1; D might be TRBD1 (5 bases). This CDR3 is built from 15 residues. Trimming removed 2 bases at V and 6 bases at J, with 14 bases between. CDR1 SGHAT and CDR2 FQNNGV come from the germline V gene. CDR3 in amino acids: CASSLRVGRVNEQFF. The CDR3, as DNA: TGTGCCAGCAGCTTACGAGTGGGCAGGGTCAATGAGCAGTTCTTC.

In this sample, this clonotype turned up once. The gene calls are TRBV28 and TRBJ1-4; 8 bases match TRBD1. The V segment lost 6 bases and the J segment 5 bases; nucleotides outside the gene matches: 8. This CDR3 comprises 15 residues. Germline V gene sequence: CDR1 MDHEN, CDR2 SYDVKM. CDR3 sequence (DNA): TGTGCCAGCAGCGTCAGGGGGCTTCAAAATGAAAAACTGTTTTTT. Residues: CASSVRGLQNEKLFF. Using reference TRBV28 and TRBJ1-4 for the parts outside the CDR3, the full variable domain is DVKVTQSSRYLVKRTGEKVFLECVQDMDHENMFWYRQDPGLGLRLIYFSYDVKMKEKGDIPEGYSVSREKKERFSLILESASTNQTSMYLCASSVRGLQNEKLFFGSGTQLSVL.

This clonotype occurred many times. The J gene is TRBJ1-1, the V gene TRBV3-1; D is undetermined. The CDR3 loop spans 13 amino acids. Trimming shortened V by 3 bases and J by 2 bases, and 7 bases separated the two germline ends. Germline V lookup: CDR1 LGHDT, CDR2 YNNKEL (reference sequence). This CDR3 reads CASSHHSNTEAFF. The CDR3 region has the DNA TGTGCCAGCAGCCACCACAGCAACACTGAAGCTTTCTTT.

The table lists this clonotype with a few counts. J is TRBJ2-1 and V is TRBV10-3; D could derive from TRBD1 or TRBD2 (5 bases each). Between the trimmed V and J ends, which lost 3 bases and 10 bases, there was a span of 22 bases. This CDR3 comprises 16 residues. The germline CDR1 and CDR2 sequences are ENHRY and SYGVKD. The CDR3 here is CAISEAADAGAWEQFF. CDR3 sequence (DNA): TGTGCCATCAGTGAAGCGGCAGACGCCGGGGCTTGGGAGCAGTTCTTC.

This clonotype came up a few times. CDR3 sequence: CAWSGEVGTRQMNTEAFF. CDR3 in DNA: TGTGCCTGGAGTGGGGAAGTAGGGACCAGACAGATGAACACTGAAGCTTTCTTT. The chain couples TRBV30 to TRBJ1-1, with a weak D call TRBD1 (5 bases). Germline values: CDR1 GTSNPN, CDR2 SVGIG (reference sequence). The V end was cut by 1 base, the J end by 0 bases, with 21 bases between. This CDR3 has 18 amino acids.

This clonotype was seen ten or more times. J is TRBJ1-1 and V is TRBV3-1; possible D gene TRBD1, 5 bases. Trimming took 1 base from V and 8 from J, leaving 8 bases between them. The CDR3 is 12 residues long. CDR1 is LGHDT and CDR2 is YNNKEL in the germline V gene (reference sequence). CDR3 loop: CASSQARGEAFF. In DNA form, the CDR3 reads TGTGCCAGCAGCCAAGCTAGGGGCGAAGCTTTCTTT.

V gene TRBV5-1 combines with J gene TRBJ1-2, with D unresolved. Germline V gives CDR1 SGHRS, CDR2 YFSETQ. The V end was cut by 4 bases, the J end by 0 bases, with 7 bases between. The CDR3 extends over 13 amino acids. The CDR3 sequence: CASSTAANYGYTF. Here the CDR3 DNA reads TGCGCCAGCAGCACAGCAGCTAACTATGGCTACACCTTC.

The sample holds a few counts of this clonotype. The rearrangement uses TRBV29-1 and TRBJ2-1; 7 bases map to TRBD2. CDR3 length equals 12 residues. Germline V gives CDR1 SQVTM, CDR2 ANQGSEA. The J segment lost 6 bases and the V segment lost 8 bases, leaving 7 bases of the junction unmatched. The CDR3 region is CSFRWGGNEQFF. The CDR3 DNA is TGCAGCTTTCGTTGGGGGGGCAATGAGCAGTTCTTC.

In its sample, this clonotype was seen many times. The chain combines TRBV6-1 with TRBJ1-5; D not resolved. The CDR3 is 16 residues long. The germline gives CDR1 MNHNS, CDR2 SASEGT. The V and J ends lost 6 bases and 2 bases respectively, with 17 bases between them. This CDR3 is CASSHGLGSGNQPQHF. CDR3 DNA sequence: TGTGCCAGCAGCCATGGGCTCGGGAGTGGCAATCAGCCCCAGCATTTT.

The gene calls are TRBV4-2 and TRBJ1-5; D might be TRBD1 (5 bases). V was pared by 0 bases and J by 6 bases, with 21 bases between. The CDR3 has 18 amino acids. Germline-derived CDR1 and CDR2 are LGHNA and YNFKEQ. The DNA of the CDR3 is TGTGCCAGCAGCCAAGAACGTTGGCAGACAGCCCACCGTCAGCCCCAGCATTTT. It yields the protein CASSQERWQTAHRQPQHF.

This clonotype was counted at least ten times. The genes are TRBV11-2 and TRBJ1-6; no reliable D call. Germline V gene lookup returns CDR1 SGHAT and CDR2 FQNNGV. CDR3 length: 19 amino acids. V was shortened by 0 bases and J by 0 bases, with 15 bases between the two germline ends. CDR3 residues: CASSLDRKQWSSYNSPLHF. The CDR3 coding sequence is TGTGCCAGCAGCTTAGATCGAAAACAGTGGAGCTCCTATAATTCACCCCTCCACTTT.

V usage is TRBV12-3 or TRBV12-4 and J usage is TRBJ2-7; tentatively, D is TRBD1 (6 bases). V was pared by 1 base and J by 5 bases, with 24 bases between. CDR3 size: 18 residues. The CDR3 DNA follows: TGTGCCAGCAGTTTAGGTTCGGGGTGGGACATGAGTAACCACGAGCAGTACTTC. Residues: CASSLGSGWDMSNHEQYF.

Ten or more counts support this clonotype. The chain recombines TRBV6-1 with TRBJ2-7, with D possibly TRBD1 on 6 matching bases. V was cut by 5 bases and J by 3 bases, with 14 bases left in between. Germline assignment: CDR1 MNHNS and CDR2 SASEGT. The CDR3 has 14 amino acids. The CDR3: CASSTDSRLYEQYF. The CDR3 nucleotides are TGTGCCAGCAGTACGGACAGCAGACTCTACGAGCAGTACTTC.